This T cell receptor beta chain derives from a study of blood T cell repertoires in COVID-19. Method: immunoSEQ multiplex PCR; TCRdb's copy keeps in-frame clones and lacks some. The table shows roughly 200,000 clones, with around 89% occurring only once. The receptor comes from a man aged 30 to 39 who had recovered from COVID-19. Sequencing input: PBMCs or T cells enriched from blood (not recorded which).

The CDR3 DNA follows: TGCGCCAGCAGCCAAGGCAGGGGGGCTGGCTACACCTTC. Translated, it gives CASSQGRGAGYTF. The gene calls are TRBV4-1 and TRBJ1-2; 7 bases match TRBD1. The CDR3 loop spans 13 amino acids. V trimming: 1 base; J trimming: 7 bases; junction bases outside the gene matches: 3. Germline V gives CDR1 MGHRA, CDR2 YSYEKL.